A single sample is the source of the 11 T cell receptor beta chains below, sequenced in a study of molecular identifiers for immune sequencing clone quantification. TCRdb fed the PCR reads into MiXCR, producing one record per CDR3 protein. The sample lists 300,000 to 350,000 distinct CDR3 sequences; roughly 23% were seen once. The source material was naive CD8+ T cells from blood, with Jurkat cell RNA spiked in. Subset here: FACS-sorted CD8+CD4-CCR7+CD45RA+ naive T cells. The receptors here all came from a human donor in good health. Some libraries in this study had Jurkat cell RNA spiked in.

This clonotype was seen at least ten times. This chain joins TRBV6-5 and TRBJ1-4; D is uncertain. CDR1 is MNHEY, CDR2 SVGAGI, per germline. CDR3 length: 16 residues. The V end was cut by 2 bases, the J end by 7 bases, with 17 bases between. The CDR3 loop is CASSYERRASPEKLFF. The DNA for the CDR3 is TGTGCCAGCAGTTACGAGAGGCGGGCTTCTCCTGAAAAACTGTTTTTT.

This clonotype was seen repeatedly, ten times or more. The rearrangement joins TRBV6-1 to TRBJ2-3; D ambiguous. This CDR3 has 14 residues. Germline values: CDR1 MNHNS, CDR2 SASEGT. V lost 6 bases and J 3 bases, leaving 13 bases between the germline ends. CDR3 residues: CASRLLEETDTQYF. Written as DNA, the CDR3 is TGTGCCAGCAGATTATTAGAAGAGACAGATACGCAGTATTTT.

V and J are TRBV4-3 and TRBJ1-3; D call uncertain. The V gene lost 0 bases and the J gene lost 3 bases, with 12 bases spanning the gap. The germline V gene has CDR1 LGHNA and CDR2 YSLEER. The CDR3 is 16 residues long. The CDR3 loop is CASSQDTRAFGNTIYF. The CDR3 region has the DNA TGCGCCAGCAGCCAAGATACCCGGGCTTTTGGAAACACCATATATTTT.

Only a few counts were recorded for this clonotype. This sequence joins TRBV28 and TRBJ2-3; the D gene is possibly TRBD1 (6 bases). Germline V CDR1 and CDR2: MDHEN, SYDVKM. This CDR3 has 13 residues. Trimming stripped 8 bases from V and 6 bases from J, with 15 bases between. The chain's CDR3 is CASGWGRRDTQYF. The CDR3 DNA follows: TGTGCCAGCGGTTGGGGGCGCCGGGATACGCAGTATTTT.

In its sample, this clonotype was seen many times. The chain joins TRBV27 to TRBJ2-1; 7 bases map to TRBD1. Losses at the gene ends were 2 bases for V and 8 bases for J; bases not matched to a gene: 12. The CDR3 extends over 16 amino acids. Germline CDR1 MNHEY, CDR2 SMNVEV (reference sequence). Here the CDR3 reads CASSLRDSNRGDEQFF. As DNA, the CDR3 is TGTGCCAGCAGTTTACGGGACAGCAATAGGGGCGATGAGCAGTTCTTC.

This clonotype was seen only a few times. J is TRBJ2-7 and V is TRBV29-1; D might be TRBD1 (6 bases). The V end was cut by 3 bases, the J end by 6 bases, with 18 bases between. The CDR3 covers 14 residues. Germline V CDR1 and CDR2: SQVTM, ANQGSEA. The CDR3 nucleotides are TGCAGCGTTGACCCCACAGGGACAAACGGCGAGCAGTACTTC. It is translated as CSVDPTGTNGEQYF.

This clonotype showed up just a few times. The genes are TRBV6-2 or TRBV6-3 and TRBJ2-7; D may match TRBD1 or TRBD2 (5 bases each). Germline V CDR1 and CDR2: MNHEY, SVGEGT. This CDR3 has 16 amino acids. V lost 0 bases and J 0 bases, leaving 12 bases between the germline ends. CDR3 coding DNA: TGTGCCAGCAGTTACTCGAGGGGCATTAACTCCTACGAGCAGTACTTC. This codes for CASSYSRGINSYEQYF.

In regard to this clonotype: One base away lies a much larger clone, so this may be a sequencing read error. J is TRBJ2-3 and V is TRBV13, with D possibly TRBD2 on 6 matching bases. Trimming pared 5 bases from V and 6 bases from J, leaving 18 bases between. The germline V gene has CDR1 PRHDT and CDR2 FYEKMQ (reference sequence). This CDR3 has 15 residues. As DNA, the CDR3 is TGTGCCAGCAGCCCGGCGGGGCCCGGTGGGGATACGCAGTATTTT. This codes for CASSPAGPGGDTQYF.

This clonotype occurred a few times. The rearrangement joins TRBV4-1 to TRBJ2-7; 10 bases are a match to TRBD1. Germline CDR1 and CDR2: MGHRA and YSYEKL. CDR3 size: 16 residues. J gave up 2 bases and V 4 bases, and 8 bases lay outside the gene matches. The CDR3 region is CASSPRLGTGAYEQYF. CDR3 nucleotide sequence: TGCGCCAGCAGCCCACGGCTGGGGACAGGGGCCTACGAGCAGTACTTC.

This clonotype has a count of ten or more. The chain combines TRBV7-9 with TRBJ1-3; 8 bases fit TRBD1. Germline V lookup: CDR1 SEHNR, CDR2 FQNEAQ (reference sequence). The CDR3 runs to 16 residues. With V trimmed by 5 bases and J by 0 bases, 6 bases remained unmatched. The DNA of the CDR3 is TGTGCCAGCAGCCCTGGACAGGGCATCTCTGGAAACACCATATATTTT. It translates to CASSPGQGISGNTIYF. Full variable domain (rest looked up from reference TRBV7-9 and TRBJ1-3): DTGVSQNPRHKITKRGQNVTFRCDPISEHNRLYWYRQTLGQGPEFLTYFQNEAQLEKSRLLSDRFSAERPKGSFSTLEIQRTEQGDSAMYLCASSPGQGISGNTIYFGEGSWLTVV.

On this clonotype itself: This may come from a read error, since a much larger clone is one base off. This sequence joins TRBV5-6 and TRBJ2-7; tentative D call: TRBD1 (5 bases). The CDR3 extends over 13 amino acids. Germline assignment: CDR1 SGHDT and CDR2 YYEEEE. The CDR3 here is CASSFAGSYERYF. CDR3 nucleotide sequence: TGTGCCAGCAGCTTCGCAGGGTCCTACGAGCGGTACTTC.